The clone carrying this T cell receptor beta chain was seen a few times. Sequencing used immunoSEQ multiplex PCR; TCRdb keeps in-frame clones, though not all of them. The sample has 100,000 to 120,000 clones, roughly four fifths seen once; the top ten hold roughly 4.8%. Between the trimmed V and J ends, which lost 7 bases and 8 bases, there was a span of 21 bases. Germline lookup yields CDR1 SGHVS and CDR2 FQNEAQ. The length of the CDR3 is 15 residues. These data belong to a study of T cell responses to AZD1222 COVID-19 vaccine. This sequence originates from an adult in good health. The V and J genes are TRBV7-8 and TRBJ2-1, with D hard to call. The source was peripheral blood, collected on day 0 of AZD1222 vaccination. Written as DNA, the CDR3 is TGTGCCAGCACAACCTCCCTAGACTTCGTCGATGAGCAGTTCTTC. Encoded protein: CASTTSLDFVDEQFF. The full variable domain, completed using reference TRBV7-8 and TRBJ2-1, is GAGVSQSPRYKVAKRGQDVALRCDPISGHVSLFWYQQALGQGPEFLTYFQNEAQLDKSGLPSDRFFAERPEGSVSTLKIQRTQQEDSAVYLCASTTSLDFVDEQFFGPGTRLTVL.